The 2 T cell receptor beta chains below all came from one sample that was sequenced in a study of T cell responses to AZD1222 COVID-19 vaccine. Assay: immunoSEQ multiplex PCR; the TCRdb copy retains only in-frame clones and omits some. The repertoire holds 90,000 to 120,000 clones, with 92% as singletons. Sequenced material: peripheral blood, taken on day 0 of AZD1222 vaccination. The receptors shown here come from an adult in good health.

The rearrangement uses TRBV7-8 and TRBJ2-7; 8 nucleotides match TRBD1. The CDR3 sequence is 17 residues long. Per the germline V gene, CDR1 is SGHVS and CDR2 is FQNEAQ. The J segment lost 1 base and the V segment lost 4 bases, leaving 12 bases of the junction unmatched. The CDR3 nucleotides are TGTGCCAGCAGCTCATCTAGTTGGACAGGGACTTCCTACGAGCAGTACTTC. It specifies CASSSSSWTGTSYEQYF.

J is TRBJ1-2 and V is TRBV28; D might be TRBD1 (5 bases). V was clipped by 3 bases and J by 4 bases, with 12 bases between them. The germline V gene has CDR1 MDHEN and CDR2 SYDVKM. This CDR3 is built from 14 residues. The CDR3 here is CASSLLPGIYGYTF. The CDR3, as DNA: TGTGCCAGCAGTTTGTTGCCAGGGATCTATGGCTACACCTTC.